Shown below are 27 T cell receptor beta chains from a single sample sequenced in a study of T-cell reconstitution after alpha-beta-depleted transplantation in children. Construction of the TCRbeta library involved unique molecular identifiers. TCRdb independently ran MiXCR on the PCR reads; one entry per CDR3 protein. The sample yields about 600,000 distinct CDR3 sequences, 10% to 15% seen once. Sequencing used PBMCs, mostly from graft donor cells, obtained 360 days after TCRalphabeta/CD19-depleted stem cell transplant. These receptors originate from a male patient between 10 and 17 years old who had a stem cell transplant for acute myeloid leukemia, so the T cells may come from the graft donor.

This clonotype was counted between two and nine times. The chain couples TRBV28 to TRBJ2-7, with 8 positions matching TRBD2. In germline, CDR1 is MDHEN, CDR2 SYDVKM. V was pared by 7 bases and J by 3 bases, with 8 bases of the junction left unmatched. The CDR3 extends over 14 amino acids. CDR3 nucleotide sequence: TGTGCCAGCACCCCCTGGCGGGAGGTCTACGAGCAGTACTTC. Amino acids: CASTPWREVYEQYF. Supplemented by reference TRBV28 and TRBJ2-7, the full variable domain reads DVKVTQSSRYLVKRTGEKVFLECVQDMDHENMFWYRQDPGLGLRLIYFSYDVKMKEKGDIPEGYSVSREKKERFSLILESASTNQTSMYLCASTPWREVYEQYFGPGTRLTVT.

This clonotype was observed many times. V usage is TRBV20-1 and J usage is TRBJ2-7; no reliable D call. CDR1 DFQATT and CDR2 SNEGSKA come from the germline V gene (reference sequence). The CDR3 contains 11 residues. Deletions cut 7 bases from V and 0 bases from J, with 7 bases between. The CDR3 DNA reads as TGCAGTGTCAAGAGCTCCTACGAGCAGTACTTC. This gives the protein CSVKSSYEQYF.

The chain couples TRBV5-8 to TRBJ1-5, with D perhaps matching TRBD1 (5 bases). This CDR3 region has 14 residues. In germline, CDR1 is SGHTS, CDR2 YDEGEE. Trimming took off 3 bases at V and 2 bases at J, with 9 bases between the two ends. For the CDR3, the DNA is TGTGCCAGCAGCTGGGGGGTTGGCAATCAGCCCCAGCATTTT. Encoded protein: CASSWGVGNQPQHF.

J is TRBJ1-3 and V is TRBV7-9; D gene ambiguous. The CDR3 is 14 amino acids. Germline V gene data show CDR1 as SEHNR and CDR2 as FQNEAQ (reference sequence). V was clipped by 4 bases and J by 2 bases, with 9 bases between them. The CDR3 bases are TGTGCCAGCAGCTCAAAAGGTCCTGGAAACACCATATATTTT. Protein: CASSSKGPGNTIYF.

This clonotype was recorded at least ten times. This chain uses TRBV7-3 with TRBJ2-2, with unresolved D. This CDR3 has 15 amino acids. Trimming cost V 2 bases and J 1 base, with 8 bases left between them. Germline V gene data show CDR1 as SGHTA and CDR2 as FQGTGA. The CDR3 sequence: CASSLWDGNTGELFF. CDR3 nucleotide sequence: TGTGCCAGCAGCTTATGGGATGGGAACACCGGGGAGCTGTTTTTT.

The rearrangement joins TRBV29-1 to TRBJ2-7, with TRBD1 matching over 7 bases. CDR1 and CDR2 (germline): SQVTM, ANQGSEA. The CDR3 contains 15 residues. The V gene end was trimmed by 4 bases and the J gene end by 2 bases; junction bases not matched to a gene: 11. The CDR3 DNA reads TGCAGCGTTGCGGGGAAACAGGGGAACACCTACGAGCAGTACTTC. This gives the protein CSVAGKQGNTYEQYF.

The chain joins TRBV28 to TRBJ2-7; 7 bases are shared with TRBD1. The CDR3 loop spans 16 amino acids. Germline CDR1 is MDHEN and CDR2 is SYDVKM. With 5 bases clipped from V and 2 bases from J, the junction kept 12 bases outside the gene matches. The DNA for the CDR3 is TGTGCCAGCAGTACCGAAACGGGACAGAGAACCTACGAGCAGTACTTC. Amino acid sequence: CASSTETGQRTYEQYF.

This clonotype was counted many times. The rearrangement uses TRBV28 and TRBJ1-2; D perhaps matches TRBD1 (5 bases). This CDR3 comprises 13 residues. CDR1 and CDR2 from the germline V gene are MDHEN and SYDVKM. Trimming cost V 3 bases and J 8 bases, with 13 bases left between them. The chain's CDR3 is CASSLDILRGYTF. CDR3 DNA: TGTGCCAGCAGTTTGGACATCCTTCGGGGCTACACCTTC.

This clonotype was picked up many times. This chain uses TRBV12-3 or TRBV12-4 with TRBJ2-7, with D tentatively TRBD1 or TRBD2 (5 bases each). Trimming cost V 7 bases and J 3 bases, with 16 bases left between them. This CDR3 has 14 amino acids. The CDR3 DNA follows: TGTGCCAGCACCCGTGTGGGGACGGACTACGAGCAGTACTTC. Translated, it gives CASTRVGTDYEQYF.

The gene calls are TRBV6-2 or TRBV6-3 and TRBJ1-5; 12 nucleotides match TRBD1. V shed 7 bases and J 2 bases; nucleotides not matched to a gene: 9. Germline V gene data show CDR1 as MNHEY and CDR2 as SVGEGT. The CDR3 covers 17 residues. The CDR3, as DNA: TGTGCCAGCACCGGGACAGGGGGCCGGAGGGGCAATCAGCCCCAGCATTTT. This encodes CASTGTGGRRGNQPQHF.

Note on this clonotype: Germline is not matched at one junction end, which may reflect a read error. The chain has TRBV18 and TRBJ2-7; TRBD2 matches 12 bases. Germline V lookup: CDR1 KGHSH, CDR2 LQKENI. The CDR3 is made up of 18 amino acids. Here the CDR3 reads CASSDGVLAGGFSDEQYF. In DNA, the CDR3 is TGTGCCAGCTCAGATGGAGTCCTAGCGGGAGGGTTCTCCGACGAGCAGTACTTC. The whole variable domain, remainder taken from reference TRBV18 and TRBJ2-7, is NAGVMQNPRHLVRRRGQEARLRCSPMKGHSHVYWYRQLPEEGLKFMVYLQKENIIDESGMPKERFSAEFPKEGPSILRIQQVVRGDSAAYFCASSDGVLAGGFSDEQYFGPGTRLTVT.

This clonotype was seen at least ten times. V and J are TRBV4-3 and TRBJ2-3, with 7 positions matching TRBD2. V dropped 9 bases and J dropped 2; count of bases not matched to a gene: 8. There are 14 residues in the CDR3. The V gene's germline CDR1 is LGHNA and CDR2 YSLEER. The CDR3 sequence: CASGWSGTTDTQYF. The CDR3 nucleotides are TGCGCCAGTGGGTGGAGCGGGACCACAGATACGCAGTATTTT.

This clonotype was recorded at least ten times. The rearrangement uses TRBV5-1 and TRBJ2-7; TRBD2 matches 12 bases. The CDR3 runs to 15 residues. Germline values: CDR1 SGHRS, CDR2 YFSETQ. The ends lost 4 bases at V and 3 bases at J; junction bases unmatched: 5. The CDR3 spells CASSTTSGSFYEQYF. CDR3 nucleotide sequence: TGCGCCAGCAGCACGACTAGCGGGAGTTTCTACGAGCAGTACTTC.

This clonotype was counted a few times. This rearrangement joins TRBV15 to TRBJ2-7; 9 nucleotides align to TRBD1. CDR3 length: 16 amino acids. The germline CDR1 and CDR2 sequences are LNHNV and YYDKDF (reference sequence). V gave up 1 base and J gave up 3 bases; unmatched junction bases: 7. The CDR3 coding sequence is TGTGCCACCAGCAGAGCCCGAGCGACAGGGGGCTACGAGCAGTACTTC. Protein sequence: CATSRARATGGYEQYF.

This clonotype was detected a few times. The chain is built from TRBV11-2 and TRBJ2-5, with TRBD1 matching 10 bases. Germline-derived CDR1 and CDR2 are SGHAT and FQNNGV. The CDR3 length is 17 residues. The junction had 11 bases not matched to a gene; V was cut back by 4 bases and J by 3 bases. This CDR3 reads CASSSTGGPRMEETQYF. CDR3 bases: TGTGCCAGCAGCTCGACAGGGGGCCCACGGATGGAAGAGACCCAGTACTTC. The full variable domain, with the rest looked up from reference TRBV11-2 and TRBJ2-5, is EAGVAQSPRYKIIEKRQSVAFWCNPISGHATLYWYQQILGQGPKLLIQFQNNGVVDDSQLPKDRFSAERLKGVDSTLKIQPAKLEDSAVYLCASSSTGGPRMEETQYFGPGTRLLVL.

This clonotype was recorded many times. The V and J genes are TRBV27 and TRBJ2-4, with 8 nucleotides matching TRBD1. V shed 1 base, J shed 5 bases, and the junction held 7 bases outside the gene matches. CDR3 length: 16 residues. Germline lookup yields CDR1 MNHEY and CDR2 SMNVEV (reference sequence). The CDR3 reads CASSLYPGQAENIQYF. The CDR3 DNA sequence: TGTGCCAGCAGTTTATACCCGGGACAGGCGGAAAACATTCAGTACTTC.

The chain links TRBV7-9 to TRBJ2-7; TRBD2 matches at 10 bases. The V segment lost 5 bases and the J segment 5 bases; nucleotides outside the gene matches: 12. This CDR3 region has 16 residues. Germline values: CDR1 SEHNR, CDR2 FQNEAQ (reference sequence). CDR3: CASSRRPLAGVDEQYF. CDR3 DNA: TGTGCCAGCAGCCGTCGACCTCTAGCGGGAGTTGACGAGCAGTACTTC.

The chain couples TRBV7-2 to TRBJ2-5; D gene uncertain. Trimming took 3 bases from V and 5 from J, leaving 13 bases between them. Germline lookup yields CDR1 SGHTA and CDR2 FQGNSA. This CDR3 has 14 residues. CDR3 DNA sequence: TGTGCCAGCAGCTTGGACCGTGCCCTGGAGACCCAGTACTTC. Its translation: CASSLDRALETQYF. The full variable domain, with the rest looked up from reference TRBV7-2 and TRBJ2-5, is GAGVSQSPSNKVTEKGKDVELRCDPISGHTALYWYRQSLGQGLEFLIYFQGNSAPDKSGLPSDRFSAERTGGSVSTLTIQRTQQEDSAVYLCASSLDRALETQYFGPGTRLLVL.

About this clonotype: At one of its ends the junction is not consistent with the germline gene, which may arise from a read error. DNA for the CDR3: TGTGCCAGCAGCTTAGCGTTCAATAAGCAGTTCTTC. Amino acids: CASSLAFNKQFF. The genes are TRBV11-1 and TRBJ2-1; no definite D call. Germline CDR1 SGHAT, CDR2 FQDESV (reference sequence). The CDR3 spans 12 residues.

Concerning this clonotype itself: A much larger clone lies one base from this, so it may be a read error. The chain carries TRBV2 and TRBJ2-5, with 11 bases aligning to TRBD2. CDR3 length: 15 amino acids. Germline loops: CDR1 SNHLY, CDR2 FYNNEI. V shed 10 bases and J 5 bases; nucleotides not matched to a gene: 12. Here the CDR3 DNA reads TGTGCCATCAGGGAGCTAGCGGGAGGTTGGGAGACCCAGTACTTC. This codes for CAIRELAGGWETQYF. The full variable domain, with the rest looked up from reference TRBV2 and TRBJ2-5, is EPEVTQTPSHQVTQMGQEVILRCVPISNHLYFYWYRQILGQKVEFLVSFYNNEISEKSEIFDDQFSVERPDGSNFTLKIRSTKLEDSAMYFCAIRELAGGWETQYFGPGTRLLVL.

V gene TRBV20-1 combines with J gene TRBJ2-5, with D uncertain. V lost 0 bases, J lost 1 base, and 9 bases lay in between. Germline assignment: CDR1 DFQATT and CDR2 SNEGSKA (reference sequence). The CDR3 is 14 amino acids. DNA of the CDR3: TGCAGTGCTAGAGATTACAAGCTCCAAGAGACCCAGTACTTC. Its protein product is CSARDYKLQETQYF.

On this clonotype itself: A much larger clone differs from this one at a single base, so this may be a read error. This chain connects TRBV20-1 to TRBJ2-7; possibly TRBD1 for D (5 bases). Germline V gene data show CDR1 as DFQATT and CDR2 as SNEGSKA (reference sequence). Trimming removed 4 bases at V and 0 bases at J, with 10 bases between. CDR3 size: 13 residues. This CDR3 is CSAMGRNSYEQYF. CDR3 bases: TGCAGTGCTATGGGGCGGAACTCCTACGAGCAGTACTTC.

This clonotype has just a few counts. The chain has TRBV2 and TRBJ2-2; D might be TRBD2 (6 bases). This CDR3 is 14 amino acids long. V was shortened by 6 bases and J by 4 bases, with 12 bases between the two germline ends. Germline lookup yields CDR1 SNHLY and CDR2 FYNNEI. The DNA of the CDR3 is TGTGCCAGCAGGTCTAGCGACCCCACCGGGGAGCTGTTTTTT. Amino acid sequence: CASRSSDPTGELFF.

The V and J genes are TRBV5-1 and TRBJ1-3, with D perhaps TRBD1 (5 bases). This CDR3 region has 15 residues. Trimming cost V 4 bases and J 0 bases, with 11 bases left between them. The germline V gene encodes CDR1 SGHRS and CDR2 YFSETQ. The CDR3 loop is CASSRGHTSGNTIYF. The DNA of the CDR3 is TGCGCCAGCAGCCGGGGCCACACCTCTGGAAACACCATATATTTT.

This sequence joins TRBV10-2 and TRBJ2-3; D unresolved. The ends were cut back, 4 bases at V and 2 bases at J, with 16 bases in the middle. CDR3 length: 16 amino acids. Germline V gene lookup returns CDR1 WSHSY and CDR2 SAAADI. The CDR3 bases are TGCGCCAGCAGTGTGGGTGTCGGCTTTACCACAGATACGCAGTATTTT. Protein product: CASSVGVGFTTDTQYF.

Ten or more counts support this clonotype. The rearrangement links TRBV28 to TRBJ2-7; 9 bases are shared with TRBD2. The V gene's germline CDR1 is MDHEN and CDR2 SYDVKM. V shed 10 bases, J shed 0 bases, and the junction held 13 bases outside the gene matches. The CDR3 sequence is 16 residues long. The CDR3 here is CATIQLSGRSSYEQYF. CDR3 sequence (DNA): TGTGCCACGATACAACTTAGCGGGAGAAGCTCCTACGAGCAGTACTTC.

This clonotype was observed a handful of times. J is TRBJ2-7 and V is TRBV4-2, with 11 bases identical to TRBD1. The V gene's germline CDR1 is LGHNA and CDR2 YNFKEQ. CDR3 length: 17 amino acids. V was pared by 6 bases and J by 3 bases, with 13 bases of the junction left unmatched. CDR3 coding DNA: TGTGCCAGCAGTCTTGGACAGGGGGCAAAGGACGTCTACGAGCAGTACTTC. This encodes CASSLGQGAKDVYEQYF.